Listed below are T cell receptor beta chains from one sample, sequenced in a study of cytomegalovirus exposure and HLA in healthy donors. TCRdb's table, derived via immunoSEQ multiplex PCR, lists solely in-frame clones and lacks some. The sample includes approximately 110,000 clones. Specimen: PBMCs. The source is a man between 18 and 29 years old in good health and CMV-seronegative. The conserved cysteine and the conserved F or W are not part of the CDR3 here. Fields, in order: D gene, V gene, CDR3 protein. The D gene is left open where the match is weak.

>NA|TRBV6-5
ASRAEISYEQY
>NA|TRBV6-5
ASRLYGQQETRY
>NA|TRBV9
ASSDFVGINEQF
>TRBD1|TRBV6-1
ASSVRQGVSYEQY
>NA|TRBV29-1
SVDRGENIQY
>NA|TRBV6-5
ASSRVVGEKLF
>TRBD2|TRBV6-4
ASSASGNNEQF
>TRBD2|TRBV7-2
ASKERDGNEQF
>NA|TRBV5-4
ASSLGGTNNEQF
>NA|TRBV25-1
ASSEGGAQETQY
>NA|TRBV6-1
ASRRTANYEQY